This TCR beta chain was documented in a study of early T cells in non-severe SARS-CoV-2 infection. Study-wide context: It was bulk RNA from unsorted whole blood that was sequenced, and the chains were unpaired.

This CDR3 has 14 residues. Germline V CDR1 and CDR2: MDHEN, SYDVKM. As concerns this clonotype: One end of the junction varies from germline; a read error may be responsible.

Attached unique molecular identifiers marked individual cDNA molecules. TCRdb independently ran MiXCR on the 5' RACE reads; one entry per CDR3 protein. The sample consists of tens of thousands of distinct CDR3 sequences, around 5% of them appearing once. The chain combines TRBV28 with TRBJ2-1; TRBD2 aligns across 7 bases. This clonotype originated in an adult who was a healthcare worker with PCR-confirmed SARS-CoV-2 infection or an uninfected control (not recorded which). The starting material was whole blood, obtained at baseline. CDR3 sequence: CAAQGGSSCNEQFF. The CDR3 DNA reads TGTGCCGCGCAAGGCGGGAGCTCCTGCAATGAGCAGTTCTTC. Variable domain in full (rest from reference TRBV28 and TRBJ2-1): DVKVTQSSRYLVKRTGEKVFLECVQDMDHENMFWYRQDPGLGLRLIYFSYDVKMKEKGDIPEGYSVSREKKERFSLILESASTNQTSMYLCAAQGGSSCNEQFFGPGTRLTVL.